The present T cell receptor beta chain was sequenced within a study of vaccination effects on CD4 cells after COVID-19. A remark on this clone: The antigen remains undetermined.

The table came from immunoSEQ multiplex PCR; TCRdb's copy has only in-frame clones and leaves some out. This table holds roughly 59,000 clones, 75% to 85% found once. After expansion with viral peptide pools in the ViraFEST assay, antigen-specific CD4+ T cells were sequenced. Isolation of CD4+ T cells took place after approximately ten days of culture. It was two doses of either the BNT162b2 or mRNA-1273 vaccine that participants received. V was clipped by 4 bases and J by 3 bases, with 10 bases between them. Germline V gene sequence: CDR1 MDHEN, CDR2 SYDVKM. The CDR3 has 14 residues. The sequence was obtained from a human donor who received a COVID-19 vaccine. The starting material was CD4+ T cells from PBMCs cultured with HCoV-OC43 spike peptides, obtained after COVID-19 vaccination. Stated subset: HCoV-OC43 spike overlapping peptide pool stimulation. This chain joins TRBV28 and TRBJ1-5; the D is unclear. The CDR3 sequence: CASSSTVPNQPQHF. The DNA for the CDR3 is TGTGCCAGCAGTTCTACGGTTCCCAATCAGCCCCAGCATTTT.